Detailed here is one T cell receptor (beta chain). The V and J ends lost 1 base and 5 bases respectively, with 8 bases between them. CDR3 length: 13 residues. Germline lookup yields CDR1 MDHEN and CDR2 SYDVKM. The data belong to a study of blood T cell repertoires in COVID-19. The overall study: T cells, B-cell-depleted T cells, or PBMCs provided the cDNA or gDNA that served as material.

Assay: immunoSEQ multiplex PCR; the TCRdb copy retains only in-frame clones and omits some. This sample has approximately 260,000 clones, with 70% to 85% found just once. The chain combines TRBV28 with TRBJ1-2; D remains unclear. The receptor's source is a woman older than 75 with acute or convalescent COVID-19. The sample was peripheral blood. The CDR3 spells CASSLSVLYGYTF. CDR3 coding DNA: TGTGCCAGCAGTTTATCCGTTCTGTATGGCTACACCTTC.